Shown below are 11 T cell receptor beta chains from a single sample sequenced in a study of cytomegalovirus exposure and HLA in healthy donors. PCR amplification relied on 60 Vbeta primers (plus 13 Jbeta primers). Using immunoSEQ multiplex PCR, the repertoire was profiled, and TCRdb retains in-frame clones only, with some absent. The sample carries under 250,000 clones, approximately 84% recorded once. Material for sequencing was PBMCs. All receptors derive from a girl aged 2 to 9 in good health and CMV-seronegative.

The chain links TRBV6-4 to TRBJ2-7; TRBD1 is a possible D gene (5 bases). The CDR3 length is 15 residues. The V gene lost 0 bases and the J gene lost 0 bases, with 9 bases spanning the gap. The germline gives CDR1 MRHNA, CDR2 SNTAGT. The chain's CDR3 is CASSDSQGLSYEQYF. The CDR3 DNA reads as TGTGCCAGCAGTGACTCCCAGGGTCTCTCCTACGAGCAGTACTTC.

The gene calls are TRBV5-6 and TRBJ2-1; TRBD1 aligns across 8 bases. Unmatched junction bases numbered 11, after V lost 3 bases and J lost 9 bases. CDR3 length: 15 amino acids. In germline, CDR1 is SGHDT, CDR2 YYEEEE. The CDR3, as DNA: TGTGCCAGCAGCTGGGCCCCGGCAGGGGGCGGTGAGCAGTTCTTC. Its translation is CASSWAPAGGGEQFF.

The chain employs TRBV11-2 and TRBJ2-1; 8 bases align to TRBD1. Germline V lookup: CDR1 SGHAT, CDR2 FQNNGV. There are 14 residues in the CDR3. V shed 2 bases, J shed 10 bases, and the junction held 7 bases outside the gene matches. CDR3 loop: CASSLIQGAREQFF. The CDR3 bases are TGTGCCAGCAGCTTAATCCAGGGGGCCCGGGAGCAGTTCTTC.

The rearrangement links TRBV7-8 to TRBJ1-5; a possible D gene is TRBD1 (6 bases). This CDR3 spans 20 amino acids. Trimming pared 6 bases from V and 3 bases from J, leaving 30 bases between. Germline CDR1 SGHVS, CDR2 FQNEAQ. The CDR3 bases are TGTGCCAGCAGTTCCTTTCGGCGGGGGGCCGCGGAAAAACTCAATCAGCCCCAGCATTTT. It specifies CASSSFRRGAAEKLNQPQHF.

In DNA form, the CDR3 reads TGTGCCAGCAGCCTGCGGACAGCGAACACTGAAGCTTTCTTT. Translated, it gives CASSLRTANTEAFF. This sequence joins TRBV9 and TRBJ1-1, with D perhaps TRBD1 (6 bases). The germline V and J ends were trimmed by 4 bases and 1 base, with 11 bases remaining between them. The CDR3 is made up of 14 amino acids. Germline V CDR1 and CDR2: SGDLS, YYNGEE.

The chain joins TRBV27 to TRBJ2-2; 8 nucleotides agree with TRBD2. After removal of 5 bases from V and 4 bases from J, the junction contained 3 bases not matched to a gene. CDR1 and CDR2 (germline): MNHEY, SMNVEV (reference sequence). The CDR3 contains 14 residues. The CDR3 sequence is CASSLAGITGELFF. The CDR3 DNA is TGTGCCAGCAGTCTAGCGGGCATCACCGGGGAGCTGTTTTTT.

The rearrangement links TRBV7-9 to TRBJ1-1; D possibly corresponds to TRBD1 (5 bases). The V gene lost 1 base and the J gene lost 1 base, with 10 bases spanning the gap. Per the germline V gene, CDR1 is SEHNR and CDR2 is FQNEAQ (reference sequence). The CDR3 totals 15 residues. The CDR3 region has the DNA TGTGCCAGCAGCTTAGGGGGCGGGGGGAACACTGAAGCTTTCTTT. Translation: CASSLGGGGNTEAFF.

V is TRBV5-5 and J is TRBJ1-1; D gene ambiguous. The CDR3 covers 13 residues. Trimming took 0 bases from V and 5 from J, leaving 8 bases between them. CDR1 is SGHKS, CDR2 YYEKEE, per germline (reference sequence). The CDR3 here is CASSLGVGTEAFF. Written as DNA, the CDR3 is TGTGCCAGCAGCTTGGGGGTCGGGACTGAAGCTTTCTTT.

This chain connects TRBV10-2 to TRBJ2-5; no firm D call. The CDR3 length is 12 residues. Germline CDR1 reads WSHSY; CDR2 reads SAAADI. V lost 5 bases to trimming and J lost 2 bases, with 6 bases between them. The CDR3 region has the DNA TGCGCCAGCAGTACATCACAAGAGACCCAGTACTTC. Encoded protein: CASSTSQETQYF.

The chain uses TRBV27 and TRBJ2-5; D unclear. The CDR3 is made up of 15 amino acids. V lost 2 bases to trimming and J lost 2 bases, with 12 bases between them. Germline V gene data show CDR1 as MNHEY and CDR2 as SMNVEV (reference sequence). This CDR3 is CASSLMFSRQETQYF. The CDR3 DNA reads TGTGCCAGCAGTTTAATGTTCTCGCGGCAAGAGACCCAGTACTTC.

The gene calls are TRBV30 and TRBJ2-5; 8 bases match TRBD1. The J call may be in error: the DNA end matches TRBJ2-7 better. This CDR3 is built from 14 residues. Germline CDR1 and CDR2: GTSNPN and SVGIG (reference sequence). The CDR3 sequence is CAWSRQGNSYEQYF. The DNA of the CDR3 is TGTGCCTGGAGTCGACAGGGGAACTCCTACGAGCAGTACTTC.